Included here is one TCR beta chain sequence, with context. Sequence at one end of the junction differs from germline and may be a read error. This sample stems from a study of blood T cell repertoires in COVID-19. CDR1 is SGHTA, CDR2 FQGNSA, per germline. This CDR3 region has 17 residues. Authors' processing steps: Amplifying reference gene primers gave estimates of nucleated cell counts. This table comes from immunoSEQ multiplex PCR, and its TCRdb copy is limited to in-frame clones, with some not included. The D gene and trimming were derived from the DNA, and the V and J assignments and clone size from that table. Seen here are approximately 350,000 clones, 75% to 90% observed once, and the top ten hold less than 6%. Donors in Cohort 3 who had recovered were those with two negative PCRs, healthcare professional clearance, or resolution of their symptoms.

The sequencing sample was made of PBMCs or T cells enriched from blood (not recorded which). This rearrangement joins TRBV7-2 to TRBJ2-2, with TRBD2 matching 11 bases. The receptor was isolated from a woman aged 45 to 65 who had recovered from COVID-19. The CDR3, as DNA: TGTGCCAGCAGCATAGCGGGAGGGCCGGGGAACACCGGGGAGCTGTTTTTT. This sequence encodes CASSIAGGPGNTGELFF.